Listed below are T cell receptor beta chains from one sample, sequenced in a study of sequential checkpoint blockade in melanoma. This table comes from immunoSEQ multiplex PCR, and its TCRdb copy is limited to in-frame clones, with some not included. The sample has 15,000 to 20,000 clones, roughly 70% seen once. The sequencing here drew on CD8+ T cells sorted from blood (inferred from file names), taken from a patient given nivolumab and ipilimumab in sequence. These receptors came from a human donor with melanoma. CDR3s include the opening cysteine and the closing phenylalanine or tryptophan. D genes are given only for firm matches. Not every row has a clone size; where given, it reads once, few, many or a size class.

>TRBJ1-1|.|TRBV13|.
CASSPGTQENTEAFF
TGTGCCAGCAGCCCGGGGACACAGGAGAACACTGAAGCTTTCTTT
>TRBJ2-7|once|TRBV6-5|.
CASSYATADEQYF
TGTGCCAGCAGTTACGCAACAGCCGACGAGCAGTACTTC
>TRBJ2-7|.|TRBV9|TRBD1
CASSPGTGIHEQYF
TGTGCCAGCAGCCCCGGGACAGGGATCCACGAGCAGTACTTC
>TRBJ1-2|.|TRBV27|.
CASKQGSYGYTF
TGTGCCAGCAAACAGGGAAGCTATGGCTACACCTTC
>TRBJ2-6|few|TRBV4-1|.
CASSPDSGAGANVLTF
TGCGCCAGCAGCCCAGATTCGGGAGCTGGGGCCAACGTCCTGACTTTC
>TRBJ2-2|.|TRBV5-1|.
CASSLVRDTGELFF
TGCGCCAGCAGCTTGGTACGAGACACCGGGGAGCTGTTTTTT
>TRBJ2-7|once|TRBV14|.
CASSQAQTVPSYEQYF
TGTGCCAGCAGCCAAGCACAGACAGTCCCCTCCTACGAGCAGTACTTC
>TRBJ1-6|.|TRBV5-4|.
CASSSEGVGSPLHF
TGTGCCAGCAGCAGCGAGGGGGTAGGGTCACCCCTCCACTTT
>TRBJ2-3|.|TRBV6-1|.
CASSSPGDGTDTQYF
TGTGCCAGCAGTTCGCCAGGGGATGGCACAGATACGCAGTATTTT
>TRBJ2-2|few|TRBV19|TRBD1
CASSIARDRGEILFTGELFF
TGTGCCAGTAGTATCGCCCGGGACAGGGGCGAAATACTATTCACCGGGGAGCTGTTTTTT
>TRBJ2-7|once|TRBV4-2|.
CASSLSRLDEQYF
TGTGCCAGCAGCCTCTCCCGACTAGACGAGCAGTACTTC
>TRBJ2-7|.|TRBV7-2|TRBD1
CASSLEGQGAPPYEQYF
TGTGCCAGCAGCTTAGAAGGACAGGGGGCTCCACCCTACGAGCAGTACTTC
>TRBJ1-5|.|TRBV15|.
CATSNRFSNQPQHF
TGTGCCACCAGCAACAGGTTTAGCAATCAGCCCCAGCATTTT
>TRBJ2-5|.|TRBV7-9|.
CASSLAAGQETQYF
TGTGCCAGCAGCTTAGCGGCGGGGCAAGAGACCCAGTACTTC
>TRBJ2-1|.|TRBV27|TRBD2
CASSPSGGAKVQFF
TGTGCCAGCAGTCCCAGCGGGGGGGCCAAGGTGCAGTTCTTC
>TRBJ2-7|.|TRBV4-3|TRBD1
CASSPGTGPVGQYF
TGCGCCAGCAGCCCCGGGACAGGGCCCGTCGGGCAGTACTTC
>TRBJ2-1|.|TRBV28|.
CASSWFSNEQFF
TGTGCCAGCAGTTGGTTCAGCAATGAGCAGTTCTTC
>TRBJ1-4|.|TRBV29-1|.
CSVGGEKLFF
TGCAGCGTTGGAGGAGAAAAACTGTTTTTT